This note documents a single T cell receptor beta chain sequence. The antigen this receptor binds is unknown. No base qualities exist here, and no much larger clone lies one base off it. The data derive from a study of Ad26.COV2.S vaccination and SARS-CoV-2 variants listed by TCRdb under 2021. Regarding the research as a whole: Vaccine-arm donors came from COV1001, a multicentre, randomized, double-blind, placebo-controlled phase I-IIa trial of Ad26.COV2.S in healthy adults. TCRbeta repertoire sequencing was used to assess the specificity and breadth of SARS-CoV-2-reactive T cell receptors after Ad26.COV2.S vaccination. A total of 32 samples were included in the TCR-sequenced set, comprising approximately 20 Ad26.COV2.S vaccine recipients, 5 placebo recipients and 8 SARS-CoV-2 convalescent individuals. Investigators did not know the trial group allocation while performing experiments and assessing outcomes. Participants in the trial were split at random into five groups of five each, receiving low-dose or high-dose Ad26.COV2.S once or twice, or else placebo on both occasions. Ad26.COV2.S was given intramuscularly at 5x10^10 or 1x10^11 viral particles, as a single shot or as two shots 56 days apart. Broader findings and caveats from the paper: Non-spike TCR breadth was comparable between vaccine and placebo recipients, consistent with the vaccine containing only spike. After vaccination, spike-specific CD8+ and CD4+ T cell responses were reported to show substantial breadth. The authors noted that total T cell responses may have been underestimated by the TCR breadth and depth analyses. The study lacked the statistical power to compare responses across vaccine doses or regimens. Higher spike-specific TCR breadth was observed in Ad26.COV2.S recipients than in placebo recipients (P = 0.0014).

What the treatment or condition label conveys for this sample: some 20 received Ad26.COV2.S at low or high dose, single or two shots; 5 received placebo; per-sample allocation not given. For vaccine and placebo recipients, repertoires were sequenced using samples collected on day 63 after the first injection. Cohort 1b enrolled around 23 adults aged 18-55 years at a single site in Boston, USA, between 29 July and 7 August 2020. Ad26.COV2.S was a replication-incompetent adenovirus type 26 vector expressing a prefusion-stabilized SARS-CoV-2 spike protein from the original Wuhan strain. The immunoSEQ Assay was the method used to sequence TCRbeta CDR3 regions. After extraction, genomic DNA underwent amplification by bias-controlled multiplex PCR, followed by high-throughput sequencing. For the original study's pipeline: To quantify the absolute abundance of every unique TCRbeta CDR3 region, sequences were collapsed and filtered. T cell fraction was estimated by normalization of TCRbeta template counts to usable DNA, with usable DNA being measured through amplification of reference genes present in all nucleated cells. Repertoire TCRs were annotated as SARS-CoV-2-specific by exact matching of V gene, CDR3 amino acid sequence and J gene to a known reactive TCR set. MIRA supplied the reference SARS-CoV-2 TCR set, which was filtered for enrichment in COVID-19-positive ImmuneCODE repertoires so that public or cross-reactive TCRs were removed. Using the MIRA antigens, annotated TCRs were further analysed by specific ORF or by position within an ORF. Breadth was defined as the number of annotated unique rearrangements divided by the total number of unique productive rearrangements, and depth was defined as the summed frequency of the annotated unique rearrangements. Two-sided Wilcoxon rank-sum tests were used to compare TCR breadth between groups. TCRdb re-hosts the immuneACCESS table, in-frame sequences only. Its copies lack some clones; in the studies checked, an unresolved V gene accounts for under half of them, and the cause for the rest is not known. The D gene and trimming were derived from the DNA, and the V and J assignments and clone size from that table. In all, the sample holds about 350,000 clones, and roughly 90% of those were seen once. The ten largest clonotypes hold 6.4% of the sample.

The TCR sequence derives from a person between 18 and 59 years old who received the Ad26.COV2.S COVID-19 vaccine or a placebo. This specimen was peripheral blood, taken in a trial of Ad26.COV2.S vaccine versus placebo.

CDR3 region: CASSSVVQWMNTEAFF. Read as DNA, the sequence is TGTGCCAGCAGCTCAGTAGTACAGTGGATGAACACTGAAGCTTTCTTT. The chain couples TRBV7-2 to TRBJ1-1, with an unclear D gene assignment. The CDR3 sequence holds 16 residues, the cysteine and phenylalanine included. Just the 48-base CDR3 DNA is kept, in frame starting at base 1. The CDR1 and CDR2 encoded by the germline V gene are SGHTA and FQGNSA. The V and J ends are trimmed by 4 bases and 0 bases, leaving 15 bases between them.